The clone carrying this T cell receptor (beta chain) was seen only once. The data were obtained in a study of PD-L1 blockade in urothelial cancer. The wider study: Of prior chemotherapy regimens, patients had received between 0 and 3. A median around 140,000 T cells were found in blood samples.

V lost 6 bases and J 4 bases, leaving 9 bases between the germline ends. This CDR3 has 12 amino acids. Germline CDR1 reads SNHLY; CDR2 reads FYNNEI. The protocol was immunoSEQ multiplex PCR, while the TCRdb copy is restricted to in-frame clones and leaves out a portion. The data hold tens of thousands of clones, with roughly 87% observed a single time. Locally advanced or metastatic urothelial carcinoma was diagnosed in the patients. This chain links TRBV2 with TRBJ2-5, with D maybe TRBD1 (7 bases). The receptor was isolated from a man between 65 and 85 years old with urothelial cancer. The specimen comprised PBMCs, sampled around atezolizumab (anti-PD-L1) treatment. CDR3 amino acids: CASSQGGETQYF. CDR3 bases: TGTGCCAGCAGCCAGGGGGGAGAGACCCAGTACTTC.